Below, one T cell receptor (beta chain) is given with its context. As yet, its antigen is unknown. The PCR used 60 Vbeta and 13 Jbeta primers. Profiling relied on immunoSEQ multiplex PCR, and the TCRdb table lists in-frame clones only, not all of them. The sample contains 100,000 to 150,000 clones, about 83% of which appear only once. This entry comes from a study of cytomegalovirus exposure and HLA in healthy donors. Findings of the study overall: Researchers reported that a few CMV-associated chains were confirmed in vitro as CMV antigen-specific.

The TCR was taken from a man younger than 45 in good health and CMV-seronegative. The sequencing sample was made of PBMCs.

CDR3 residues: CASSFRTADTEAFF. As DNA, the CDR3 is TGTGCCAGCAGTTTCAGAACGGCGGACACTGAAGCTTTCTTT. The V and J genes are TRBV27 and TRBJ1-1; D gene uncertain. Germline CDR1 and CDR2: MNHEY and SMNVEV (reference sequence). Trimming shortened V by 3 bases and J by 3 bases, and 11 bases separated the two germline ends. The CDR3 runs 14 residues.